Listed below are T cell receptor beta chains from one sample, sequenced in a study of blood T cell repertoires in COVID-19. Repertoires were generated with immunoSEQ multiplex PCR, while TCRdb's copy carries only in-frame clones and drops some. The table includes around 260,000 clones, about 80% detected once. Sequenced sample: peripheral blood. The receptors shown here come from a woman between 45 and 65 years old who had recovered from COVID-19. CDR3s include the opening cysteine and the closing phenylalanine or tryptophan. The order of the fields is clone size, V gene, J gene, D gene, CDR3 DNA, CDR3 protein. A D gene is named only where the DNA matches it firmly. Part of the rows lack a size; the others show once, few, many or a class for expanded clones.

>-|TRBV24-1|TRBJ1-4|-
TGTGCCACCTCGACAGCAAATGAAAAACTGTTTTTT
CATSTANEKLFF
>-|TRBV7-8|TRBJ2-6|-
TGTGCCAGCAGCTCAGGCCGCTCTGGGGCCAACGTCCTGACTTTC
CASSSGRSGANVLTF
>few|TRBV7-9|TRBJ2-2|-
TGTGCCAGCGGGAGGAGGAATTACGCCGGGGAGCTGTTTTTT
CASGRRNYAGELFF
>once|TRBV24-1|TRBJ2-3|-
TGTGCCACCAGTGGCAGACTCGGGGGTGCCCGTGATACGCAGTATTTT
CATSGRLGGARDTQYF
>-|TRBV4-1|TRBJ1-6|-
TGCGCCAGCAGCCTTAGGGGGTCGCAAGATAATTCACCCCTCCACTTT
CASSLRGSQDNSPLHF
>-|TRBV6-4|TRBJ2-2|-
TGTGCCAGCCGTCCCCCGGGCGGGGAGCTGTTTTTT
CASRPPGGELFF
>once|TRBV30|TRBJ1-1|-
TGTGCCTGGAGTGAACCCGACAGGTTCAACACTGAAGCTTTCTTT
CAWSEPDRFNTEAFF
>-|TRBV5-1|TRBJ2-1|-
TGCGCCAGCAGCTTGTTCGGGGATGAGCAGTTCTTC
CASSLFGDEQFF
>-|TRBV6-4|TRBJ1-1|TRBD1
TGTGCCAGCAGTGCGACAGGGTGGCACACTGAAGCTTTCTTT
CASSATGWHTEAFF
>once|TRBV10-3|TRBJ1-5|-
TGTGCCATCAGTGAGTTCACGGGACTTAATAGCAATCAGCCCCAGCATTTT
CAISEFTGLNSNQPQHF
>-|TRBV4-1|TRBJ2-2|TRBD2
TGCGCCAGCAGCCAAGAAGCGGGGACGGCGGGAGGTTCCACCGGGGAGCTGTTTTTT
CASSQEAGTAGGSTGELFF
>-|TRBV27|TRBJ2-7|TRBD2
TGTGCCAGCAGTTTCCGAAGAGTAGCGGGAGATCTGGACGAGCAGTACTTC
CASSFRRVAGDLDEQYF
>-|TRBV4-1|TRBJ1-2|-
TGCGCCAGCAGCCAAGTGGAGTCGGCAGTCCCCTATGGCTACACCTTC
CASSQVESAVPYGYTF
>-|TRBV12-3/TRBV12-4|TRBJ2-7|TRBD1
TGTGCCAGCAGGCCCGCGACAGGGTACGAGCAGTACTTC
CASRPATGYEQYF
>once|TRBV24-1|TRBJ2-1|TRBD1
TGTGCCACCAGTGAACCGAGTCCCGGGACAGGGGGTGAGCAGTTCTTC
CATSEPSPGTGGEQFF
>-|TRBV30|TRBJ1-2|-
TGTGCCTCCGATACCGGGACAAGATTTGGCTATGGCTACACCTTC
CASDTGTRFGYGYTF